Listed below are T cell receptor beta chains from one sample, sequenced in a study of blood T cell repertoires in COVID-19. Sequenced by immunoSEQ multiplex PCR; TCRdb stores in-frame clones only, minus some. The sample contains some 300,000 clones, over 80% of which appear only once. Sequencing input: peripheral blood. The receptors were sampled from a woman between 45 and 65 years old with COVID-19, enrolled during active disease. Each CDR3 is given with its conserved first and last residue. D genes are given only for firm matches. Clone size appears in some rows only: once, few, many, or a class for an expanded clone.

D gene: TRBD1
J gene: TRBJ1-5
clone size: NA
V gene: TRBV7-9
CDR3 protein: CASSLDGRGLSNQPQHF
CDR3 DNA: TGTGCCAGCAGCTTAGATGGAAGGGGGCTAAGCAATCAGCCCCAGCATTTT

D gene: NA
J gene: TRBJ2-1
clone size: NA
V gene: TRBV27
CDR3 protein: CASSPGRSQSEQFF
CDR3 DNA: TGTGCCAGCAGCCCCGGTCGAAGTCAATCCGAGCAGTTCTTC

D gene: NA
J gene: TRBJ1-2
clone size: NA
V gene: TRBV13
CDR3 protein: CASSLGGVGKTNYGYTF
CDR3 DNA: TGTGCCAGCAGCCTCGGGGGGGTTGGTAAGACAAACTATGGCTACACCTTC

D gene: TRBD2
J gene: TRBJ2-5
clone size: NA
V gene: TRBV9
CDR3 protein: CASSVDGGSLGTQYF
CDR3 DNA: TGTGCCAGCAGCGTAGACGGGGGGTCCCTGGGGACCCAGTACTTC

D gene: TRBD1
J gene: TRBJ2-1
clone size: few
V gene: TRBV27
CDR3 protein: CASSTTTTGGGIF
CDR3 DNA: TGTGCCAGCAGTACAACTACGACAGGGGGAGGAATCTTC

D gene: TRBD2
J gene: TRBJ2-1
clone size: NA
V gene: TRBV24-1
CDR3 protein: CATSDLGKAGINEQFF
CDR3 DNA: TGTGCCACCAGTGATTTGGGAAAAGCGGGAATCAATGAGCAGTTCTTC

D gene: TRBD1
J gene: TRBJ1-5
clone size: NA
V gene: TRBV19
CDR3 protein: CASRASDRGNHQPQHF
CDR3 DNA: TGTGCCAGTAGGGCCTCGGACAGGGGAAATCATCAGCCCCAGCATTTT

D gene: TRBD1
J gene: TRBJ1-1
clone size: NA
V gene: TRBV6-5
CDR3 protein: CASRQTYRGQVEAFF
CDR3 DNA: TGTGCCAGCAGACAAACGTACAGGGGGCAGGTTGAAGCTTTCTTT

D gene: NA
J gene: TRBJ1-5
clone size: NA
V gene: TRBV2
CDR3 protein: CASSSVGGSRGDQPQHF
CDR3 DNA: TGTGCCAGCAGTTCAGTCGGTGGTAGCAGGGGCGATCAGCCCCAGCATTTT

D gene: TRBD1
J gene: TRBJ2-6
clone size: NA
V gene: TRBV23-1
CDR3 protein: CASSQSQQGADSGANVLTF
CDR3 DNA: TGCGCCAGCAGTCAATCTCAACAGGGGGCTGACTCTGGGGCCAACGTCCTGACTTTC

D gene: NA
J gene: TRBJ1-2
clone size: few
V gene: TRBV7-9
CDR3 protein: CASSLQGTHYGYTF
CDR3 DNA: TGTGCCAGCAGCTTGCAGGGGACCCACTATGGCTACACCTTC

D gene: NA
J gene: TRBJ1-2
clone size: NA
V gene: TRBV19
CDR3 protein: CASSATQVNYGYTF
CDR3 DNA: TGTGCCAGTAGTGCCACTCAGGTGAACTATGGCTACACCTTC

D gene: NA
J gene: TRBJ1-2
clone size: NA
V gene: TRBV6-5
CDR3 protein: CASSYGLAEPDYGYTF
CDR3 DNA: TGTGCCAGCAGTTACGGTCTGGCCGAACCCGACTATGGCTACACCTTC

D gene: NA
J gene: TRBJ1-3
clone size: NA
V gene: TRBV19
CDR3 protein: CASRGDWSSGNTIYF
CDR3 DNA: TGTGCCAGTAGGGGGGACTGGTCTTCTGGAAACACCATATATTTT

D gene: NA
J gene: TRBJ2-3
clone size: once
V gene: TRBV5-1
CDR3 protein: CASNLVPADTQYF
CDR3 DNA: TGCGCCAGCAACCTAGTCCCCGCAGATACGCAGTATTTT